The present T cell receptor beta chain was sequenced within a study of human T cells and chemical hapten exposure. As to time point: patch test 2, 6 weeks after DPC sensitization. Sample treatment: therapeutic diphenylcyclopropenone sensitization with weekly scalp DPC. This clonotype came up a few times. TCRdb ran MiXCR on the RACE reads and lists one entry per CDR3 protein. The sample has 360,000 or so distinct CDR3 sequences, about 6.9% seen once. V was clipped by 8 bases and J by 8 bases, with 15 bases between them. Germline values: CDR1 LGHDT, CDR2 YNNKEL (reference sequence). CDR3 length equals 13 residues.

The source of this sequence is a woman younger than 35 with alopecia areata. Some clones in this sample may be carry-over from other donors' samples. The sequenced sample was whole blood, obtained in connection with sensitization to the hapten diphenylcyclopropenone (DPC). This rearrangement joins TRBV3-1 to TRBJ1-4; D may be TRBD1 (6 bases). CDR3 DNA sequence: TGTGCCAGCGGGGCCAGGGGAGGCGAAAAACTGTTTTTT. Its translation: CASGARGGEKLFF.